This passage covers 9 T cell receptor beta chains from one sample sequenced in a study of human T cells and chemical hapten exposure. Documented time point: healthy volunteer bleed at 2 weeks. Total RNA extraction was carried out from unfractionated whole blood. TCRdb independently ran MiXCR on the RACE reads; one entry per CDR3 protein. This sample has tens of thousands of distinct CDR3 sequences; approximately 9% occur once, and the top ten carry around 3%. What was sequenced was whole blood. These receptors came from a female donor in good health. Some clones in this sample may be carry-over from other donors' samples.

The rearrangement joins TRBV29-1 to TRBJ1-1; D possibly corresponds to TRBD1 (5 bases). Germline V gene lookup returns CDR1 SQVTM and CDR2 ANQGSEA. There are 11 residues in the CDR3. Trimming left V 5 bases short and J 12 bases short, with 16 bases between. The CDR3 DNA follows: TGCAGCGTTCAAGGGGCGGGCTTCCCTTTCTTT. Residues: CSVQGAGFPFF.

Here the CDR3 reads CSARDMAGGVADTQYF. The CDR3 bases are TGCAGTGCTAGAGATATGGCGGGAGGCGTTGCAGATACGCAGTATTTT. The chain couples TRBV20-1 to TRBJ2-3, with 8 bases matching TRBD2. Germline V lookup: CDR1 DFQATT, CDR2 SNEGSKA (reference sequence). The CDR3 contains 16 residues. V gave up 0 bases and J gave up 4 bases; unmatched junction bases: 9.

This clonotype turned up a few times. This chain's CDR3 is CSVVRHLNTEAFF. The DNA for the CDR3 is TGCAGCGTTGTGAGACACCTGAACACTGAAGCTTTCTTT. This sequence joins TRBV29-1 and TRBJ1-1, with unresolved D. The V and J ends lost 4 bases and 0 bases respectively, with 9 bases between them. The CDR3 consists of 13 residues. Germline V lookup: CDR1 SQVTM, CDR2 ANQGSEA.

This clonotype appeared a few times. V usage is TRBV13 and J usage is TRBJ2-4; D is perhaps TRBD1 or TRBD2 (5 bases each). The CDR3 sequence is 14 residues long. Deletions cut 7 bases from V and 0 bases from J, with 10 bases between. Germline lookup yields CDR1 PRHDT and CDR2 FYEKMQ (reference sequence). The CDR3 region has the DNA TGTGCCAGCACCGGGGACGGAGCCAAAAACATTCAGTACTTC. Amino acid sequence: CASTGDGAKNIQYF.

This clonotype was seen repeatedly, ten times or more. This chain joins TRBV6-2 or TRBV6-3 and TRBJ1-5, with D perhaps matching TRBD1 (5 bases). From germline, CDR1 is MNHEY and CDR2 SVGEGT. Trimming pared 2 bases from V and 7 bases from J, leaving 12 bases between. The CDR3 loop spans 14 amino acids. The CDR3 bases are TGTGCCAGCAGTTACGGGGGATCTAGACAGCCCCAGCATTTT. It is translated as CASSYGGSRQPQHF.

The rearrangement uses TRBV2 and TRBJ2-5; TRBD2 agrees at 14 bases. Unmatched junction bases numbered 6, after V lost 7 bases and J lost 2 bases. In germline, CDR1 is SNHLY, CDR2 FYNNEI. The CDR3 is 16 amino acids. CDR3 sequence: CASTTGLAGGQETQYF. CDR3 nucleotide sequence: TGTGCCAGCACCACAGGACTAGCGGGAGGTCAAGAGACCCAGTACTTC.

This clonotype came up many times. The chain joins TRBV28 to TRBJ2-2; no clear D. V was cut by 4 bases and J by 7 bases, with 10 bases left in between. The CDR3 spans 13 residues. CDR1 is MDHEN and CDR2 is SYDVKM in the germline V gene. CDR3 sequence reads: CASSSRGNGELFF. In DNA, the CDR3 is TGTGCCAGCAGTTCGAGAGGCAACGGGGAGCTGTTTTTT.

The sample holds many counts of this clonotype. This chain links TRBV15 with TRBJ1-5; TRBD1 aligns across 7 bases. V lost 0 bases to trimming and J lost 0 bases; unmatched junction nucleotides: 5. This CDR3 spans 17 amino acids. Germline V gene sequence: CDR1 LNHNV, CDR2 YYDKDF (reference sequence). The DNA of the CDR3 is TGTGCCACCAGCAGAGATACAGGGGTGGATAGCAATCAGCCCCAGCATTTT. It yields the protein CATSRDTGVDSNQPQHF.

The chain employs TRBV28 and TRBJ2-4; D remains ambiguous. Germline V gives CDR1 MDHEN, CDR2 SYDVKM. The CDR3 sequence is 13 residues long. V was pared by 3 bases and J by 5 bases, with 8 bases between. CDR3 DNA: TGTGCCAGCAGTTTCTTTACAGAAAACATTCAGTACTTC. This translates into CASSFFTENIQYF.